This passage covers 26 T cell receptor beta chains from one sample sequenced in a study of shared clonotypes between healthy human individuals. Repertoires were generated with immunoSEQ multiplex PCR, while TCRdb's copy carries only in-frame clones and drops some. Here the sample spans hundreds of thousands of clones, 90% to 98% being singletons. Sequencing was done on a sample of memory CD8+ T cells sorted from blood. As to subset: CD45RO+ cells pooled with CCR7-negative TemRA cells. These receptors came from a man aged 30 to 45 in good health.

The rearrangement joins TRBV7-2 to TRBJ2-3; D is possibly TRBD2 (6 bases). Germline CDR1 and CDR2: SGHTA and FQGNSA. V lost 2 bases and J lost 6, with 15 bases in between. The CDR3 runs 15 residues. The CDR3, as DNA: TGTGCCAGCAGCTTATCGGCGTGGACTATGGATACGCAGTATTTT. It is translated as CASSLSAWTMDTQYF.

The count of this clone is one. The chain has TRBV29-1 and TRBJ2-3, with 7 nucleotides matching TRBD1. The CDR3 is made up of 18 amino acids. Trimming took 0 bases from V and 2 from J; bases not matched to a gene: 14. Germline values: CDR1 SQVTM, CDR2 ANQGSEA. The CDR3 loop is CSVEETFRQTGYTDTQYF. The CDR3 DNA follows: TGCAGCGTTGAAGAGACCTTCCGGCAGACAGGGTACACAGATACGCAGTATTTT.

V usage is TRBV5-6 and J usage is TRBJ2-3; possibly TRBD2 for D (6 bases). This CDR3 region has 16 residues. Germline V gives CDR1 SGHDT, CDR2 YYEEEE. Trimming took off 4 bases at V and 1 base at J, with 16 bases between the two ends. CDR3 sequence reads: CASSHRSGWGTDTQYF. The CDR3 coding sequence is TGTGCCAGCAGCCACCGTAGCGGATGGGGCACAGATACGCAGTATTTT. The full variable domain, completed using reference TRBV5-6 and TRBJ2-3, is DAGVTQSPTHLIKTRGQQVTLRCSPKSGHDTVSWYQQALGQGPQFIFQYYEEEERQRGNFPDRFSGHQFPNYSSELNVNALLLGDSALYLCASSHRSGWGTDTQYFGPGTRLTVL.

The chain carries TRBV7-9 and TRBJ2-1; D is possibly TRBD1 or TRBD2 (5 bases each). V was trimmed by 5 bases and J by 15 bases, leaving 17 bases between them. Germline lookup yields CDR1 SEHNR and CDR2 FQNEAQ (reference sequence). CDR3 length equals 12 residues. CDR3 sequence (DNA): TGTGCCAGCAGCAAAGACGGGACGTTGCGGTTCTTC. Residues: CASSKDGTLRFF.

The CDR3 bases are TGTGCCAGCAGTTCCCACGACTTAGAGGCTTTCTTT. Protein product: CASSSHDLEAFF. This chain connects TRBV6-5 to TRBJ1-1; D gene ambiguous. Trimming removed 4 bases at V and 11 bases at J, with 14 bases between. Germline values: CDR1 MNHEY, CDR2 SVGAGI. The CDR3 is made up of 12 amino acids.

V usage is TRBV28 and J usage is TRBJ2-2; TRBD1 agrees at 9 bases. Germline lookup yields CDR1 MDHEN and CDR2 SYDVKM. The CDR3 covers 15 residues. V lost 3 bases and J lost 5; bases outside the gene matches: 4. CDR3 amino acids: CASSLDRGRTGELFF. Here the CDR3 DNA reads TGTGCCAGCAGTTTGGACAGGGGAAGGACCGGGGAGCTGTTTTTT.

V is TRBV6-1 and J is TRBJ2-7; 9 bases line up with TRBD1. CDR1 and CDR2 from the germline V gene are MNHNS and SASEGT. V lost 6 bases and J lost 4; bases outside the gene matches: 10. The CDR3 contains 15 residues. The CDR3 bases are TGTGCCAGCAGCGTTGCCGGGACAGGGAGTTACGAGCAGTACTTC. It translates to CASSVAGTGSYEQYF.

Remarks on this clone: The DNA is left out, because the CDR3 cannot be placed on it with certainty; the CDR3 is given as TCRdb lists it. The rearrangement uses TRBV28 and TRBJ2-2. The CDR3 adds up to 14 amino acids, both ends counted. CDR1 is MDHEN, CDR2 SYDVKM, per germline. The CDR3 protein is CASSPLWETGELFF.

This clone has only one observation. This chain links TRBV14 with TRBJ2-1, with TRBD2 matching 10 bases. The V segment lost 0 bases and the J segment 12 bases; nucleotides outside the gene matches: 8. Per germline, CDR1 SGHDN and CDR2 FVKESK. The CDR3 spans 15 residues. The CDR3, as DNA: TGTGCCAGCAGCCAAGACGCTAGCGGGAGTTTCTGGCAGTTCTTC. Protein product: CASSQDASGSFWQFF.

CDR3 in amino acids: CASSSFVHEQYF. Here the CDR3 DNA reads TGTGCCAGCAGTTCTTTTGTGCATGAGCAGTACTTC. The V gene is TRBV25-1, the J gene TRBJ2-7; D unclear. V was cut by 5 bases and J by 7 bases, with 12 bases left in between. The germline CDR1 and CDR2 sequences are MGHDK and SYGVNS. The CDR3 consists of 12 residues.

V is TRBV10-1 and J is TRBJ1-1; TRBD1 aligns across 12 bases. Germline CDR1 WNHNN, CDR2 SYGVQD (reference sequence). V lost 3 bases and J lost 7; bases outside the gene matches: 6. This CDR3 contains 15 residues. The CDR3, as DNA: TGCGCCAGCAGTGAATCCGGGACAGGGGGCGGTGAAGCTTTCTTT. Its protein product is CASSESGTGGGEAFF.

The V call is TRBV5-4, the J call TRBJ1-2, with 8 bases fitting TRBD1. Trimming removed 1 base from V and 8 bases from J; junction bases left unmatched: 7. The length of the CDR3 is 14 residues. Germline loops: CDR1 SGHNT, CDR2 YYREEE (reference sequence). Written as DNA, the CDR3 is TGTGCCAGCAGCTTGAGGCCAGGGGGCGCGGGCTACACCTTC. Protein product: CASSLRPGGAGYTF. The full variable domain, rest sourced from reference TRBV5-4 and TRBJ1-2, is ETGVTQSPTHLIKTRGQQVTLRCSSQSGHNTVSWYQQALGQGPQFIFQYYREEENGRGNFPPRFSGLQFPNYSSELNVNALELDDSALYLCASSLRPGGAGYTFGSGTRLTVV.

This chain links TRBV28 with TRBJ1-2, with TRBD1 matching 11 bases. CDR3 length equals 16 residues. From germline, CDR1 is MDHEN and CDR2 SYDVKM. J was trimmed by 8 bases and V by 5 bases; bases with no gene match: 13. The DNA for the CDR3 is TGTGCCAGCAGTCCCCCCGGACAGGGGGCGAATTTGGGCTACACCTTC. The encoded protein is CASSPPGQGANLGYTF.

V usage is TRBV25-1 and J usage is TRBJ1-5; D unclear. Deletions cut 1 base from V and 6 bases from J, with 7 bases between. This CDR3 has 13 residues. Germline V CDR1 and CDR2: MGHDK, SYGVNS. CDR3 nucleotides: TGTGCCAGCAGTGAATGGGGTTTTCAGCCCCAGCATTTT. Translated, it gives CASSEWGFQPQHF.

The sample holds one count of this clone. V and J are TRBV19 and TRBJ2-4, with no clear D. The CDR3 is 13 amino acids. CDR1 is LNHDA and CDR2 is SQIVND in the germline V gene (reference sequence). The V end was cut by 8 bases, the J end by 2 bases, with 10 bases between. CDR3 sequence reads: CASGWDSKNIQYF. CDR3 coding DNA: TGTGCCAGTGGTTGGGATTCCAAAAACATTCAGTACTTC.

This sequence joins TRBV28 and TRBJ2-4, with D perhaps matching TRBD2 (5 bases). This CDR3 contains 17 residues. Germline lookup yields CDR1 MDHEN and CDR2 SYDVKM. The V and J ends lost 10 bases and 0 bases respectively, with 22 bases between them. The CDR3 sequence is CATLRGSMPLAKNIQYF. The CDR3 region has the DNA TGTGCCACCCTTCGTGGGAGTATGCCTTTAGCCAAAAACATTCAGTACTTC.

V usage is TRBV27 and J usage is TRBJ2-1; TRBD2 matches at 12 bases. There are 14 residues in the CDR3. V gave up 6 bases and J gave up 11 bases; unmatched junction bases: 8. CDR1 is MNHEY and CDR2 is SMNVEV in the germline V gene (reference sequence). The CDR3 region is CASRGLAGGPKQFF. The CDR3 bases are TGTGCCAGCAGGGGGCTAGCGGGAGGGCCTAAGCAGTTCTTC.

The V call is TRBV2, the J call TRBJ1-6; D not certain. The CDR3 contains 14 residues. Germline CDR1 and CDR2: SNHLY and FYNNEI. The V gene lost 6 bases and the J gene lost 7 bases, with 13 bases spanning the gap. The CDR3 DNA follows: TGTGCCAGCAGCGGGATAGGAAAGAATTCACCCCTCCACTTT. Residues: CASSGIGKNSPLHF. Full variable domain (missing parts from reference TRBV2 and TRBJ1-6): EPEVTQTPSHQVTQMGQEVILRCVPISNHLYFYWYRQILGQKVEFLVSFYNNEISEKSEIFDDQFSVERPDGSNFTLKIRSTKLEDSAMYFCASSGIGKNSPLHFGNGTRLTVT.

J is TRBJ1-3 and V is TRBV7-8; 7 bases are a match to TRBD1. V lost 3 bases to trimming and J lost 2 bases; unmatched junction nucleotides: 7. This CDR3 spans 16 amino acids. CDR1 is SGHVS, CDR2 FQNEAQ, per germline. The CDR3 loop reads CASSLGDRVPGNTIYF. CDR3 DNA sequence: TGTGCCAGCAGCTTGGGAGACAGGGTTCCTGGAAACACCATATATTTT.

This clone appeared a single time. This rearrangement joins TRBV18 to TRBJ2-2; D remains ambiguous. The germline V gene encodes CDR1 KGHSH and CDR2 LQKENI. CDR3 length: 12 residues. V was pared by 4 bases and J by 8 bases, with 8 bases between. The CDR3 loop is CASSRVRGELFF. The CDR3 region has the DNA TGTGCCAGCTCACGCGTCCGGGGGGAGCTGTTTTTT.

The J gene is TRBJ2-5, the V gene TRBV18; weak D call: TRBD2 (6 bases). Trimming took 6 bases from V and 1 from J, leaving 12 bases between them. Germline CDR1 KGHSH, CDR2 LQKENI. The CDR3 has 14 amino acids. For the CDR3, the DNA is TGTGCCAGCTCCTTACTAGCTAGCCAAGAGACCCAGTACTTC. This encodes CASSLLASQETQYF.

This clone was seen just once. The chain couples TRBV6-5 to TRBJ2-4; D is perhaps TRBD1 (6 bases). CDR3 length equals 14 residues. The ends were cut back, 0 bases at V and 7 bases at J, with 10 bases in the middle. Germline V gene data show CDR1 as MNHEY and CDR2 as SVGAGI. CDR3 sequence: CASSYSTGQNIQYF. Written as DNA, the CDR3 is TGTGCCAGCAGTTACTCGACTGGACAGAACATTCAGTACTTC.

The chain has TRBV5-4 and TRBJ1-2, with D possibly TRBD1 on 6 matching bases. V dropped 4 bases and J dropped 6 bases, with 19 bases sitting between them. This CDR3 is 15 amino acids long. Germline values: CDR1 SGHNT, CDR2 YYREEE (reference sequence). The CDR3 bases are TGTGCCAGCAGCCTTTCTAGGACGGGGGCGGATGGCTACACCTTC. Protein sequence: CASSLSRTGADGYTF.

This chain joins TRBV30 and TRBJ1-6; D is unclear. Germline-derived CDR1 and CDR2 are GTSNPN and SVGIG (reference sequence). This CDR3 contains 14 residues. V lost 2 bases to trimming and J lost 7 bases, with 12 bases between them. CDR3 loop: CAWSQRTDNSPLHF. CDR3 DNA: TGTGCCTGGAGTCAGAGGACGGACAATTCACCCCTCCACTTT.

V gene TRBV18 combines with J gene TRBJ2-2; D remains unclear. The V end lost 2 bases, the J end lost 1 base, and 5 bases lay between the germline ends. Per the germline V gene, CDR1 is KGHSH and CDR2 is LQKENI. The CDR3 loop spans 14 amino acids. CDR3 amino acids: CASSPVRNTGELFF. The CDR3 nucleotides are TGTGCCAGCTCACCAGTGAGGAACACCGGGGAGCTGTTTTTT.

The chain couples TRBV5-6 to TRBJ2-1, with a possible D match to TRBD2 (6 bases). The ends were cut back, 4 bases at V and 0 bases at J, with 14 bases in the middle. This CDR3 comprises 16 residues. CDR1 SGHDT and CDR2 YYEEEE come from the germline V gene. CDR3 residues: CASSTETRSSYNEQFF. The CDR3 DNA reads TGTGCCAGCAGCACCGAGACTAGAAGCTCCTACAATGAGCAGTTCTTC.